One sample yielded the 15 T cell receptor beta chains listed below, sequenced in a study of CD8+ T cells in alopecia areata (dated by TCRdb to 2017 to 2018). Libraries were made using the immunoSEQ multiplex PCR assay. To provide template for TCR sequencing, every sample had RNA extracted and reverse transcribed into cDNA. TCRdb carries this immuneACCESS record with in-frame sequences only. Its versions omit some clonotypes, under half of them owing to an unresolved V gene in the studies checked, with the rest unexplained. This sample is represented by about 110,000 clones; around 59% of them were singletons. The ten largest clones represent under 25% of the sample. The sample taken for sequencing was CD8+ T cells sorted from blood. The receptors shown here come from a human donor in good health.

This clone was observed a few times. The J gene is TRBJ1-1, the V gene TRBV21-1; the table's D gene call, TRBD1, was not cross checked with the DNA. TRBV21-1 is marked as a pseudogene. This CDR3 has 17 residues. This CDR3 reads CASSTERTGGGNTEAFF. In DNA form, the CDR3 reads TGTGCCAGCAGCACGGAAAGGACAGGGGGCGGGAACACTGAAGCTTTCTTT.

In this sample, this clone turned up many times. This chain uses TRBV7-2 with TRBJ1-6, with TRBD1 as a possible D gene (6 bases). The CDR3 runs 17 residues. Between the trimmed V and J ends, which lost 2 bases and 7 bases, there was a span of 18 bases. Germline V gives CDR1 SGHTA, CDR2 FQGNSA. The CDR3 region is CASSLWGLQGTNSPLHF. The DNA for the CDR3 is TGTGCCAGCAGCTTATGGGGTTTACAGGGTACAAATTCACCCCTCCACTTT.

This sequence joins TRBV29-1 and TRBJ2-1, with D tentatively TRBD2 (5 bases). The CDR3 loop spans 13 amino acids. Looked up from germline, CDR1 is SQVTM and CDR2 is ANQGSEA. V was pared by 5 bases and J by 7 bases, with 15 bases between. The CDR3 sequence: CSVYPGSENEQFF. CDR3 nucleotides: TGCAGCGTTTACCCCGGTAGCGAGAATGAGCAGTTCTTC.

This clone was counted between two and nine times. The rearrangement joins TRBV13 to TRBJ2-7, with 12 bases that match TRBD2. The germline gives CDR1 PRHDT, CDR2 FYEKMQ (reference sequence). Trimming cost V 4 bases and J 2 bases; bases outside gene matches: 3. CDR3 size: 15 residues. For the CDR3, the DNA is TGTGCCAGCAGCTCCGGACTAGCGGGGACCTACGAGCAGTACTTC. It encodes CASSSGLAGTYEQYF.

This chain uses TRBV2 with TRBJ2-3; no reliable D call. Trimming cost V 3 bases and J 6 bases, with 4 bases left between them. Germline V CDR1 and CDR2: SNHLY, FYNNEI. The CDR3 runs 11 residues. Here the CDR3 reads CASSDGDTQYF. The CDR3 DNA reads TGTGCCAGCAGTGACGGGGATACGCAGTATTTT.

The rearrangement uses TRBV23-1 and TRBJ1-1; 7 bases are shared with TRBD1. TRBV23-1 is an ORF, with its function uncertain. V lost 0 bases, J lost 1 base, and 8 bases stayed unmatched. The CDR3 has 17 residues. As DNA, the CDR3 is TGCGCCAGCAGTCAATCCGCTTACAGGGGCCCGAACACTGAAGCTTTCTTT. Its translation: CASSQSAYRGPNTEAFF.

Written as DNA, the CDR3 is TGCAGCGTTCTTTACAGCACCTACGAGCAGTACTTC. Residues: CSVLYSTYEQYF. The chain combines TRBV29-1 with TRBJ2-7, with D hard to call. Germline values: CDR1 SQVTM, CDR2 ANQGSEA. The CDR3 consists of 12 residues. The V gene lost 5 bases and the J gene lost 2 bases, with 10 bases spanning the gap.

V and J are TRBV11-2 and TRBJ2-3, with D possibly TRBD2 on 6 matching bases. The V end was cut by 1 base, the J end by 2 bases, with 13 bases between. This CDR3 region has 16 residues. Germline assignment: CDR1 SGHAT and CDR2 FQNNGV. Here the CDR3 reads CASSLGWGGDTDTQYF. In DNA, the CDR3 is TGTGCCAGCAGCTTAGGGTGGGGCGGGGACACAGATACGCAGTATTTT.

V is TRBV7-2 and J is TRBJ2-7, with D tentatively TRBD2 (5 bases). Germline lookup yields CDR1 SGHTA and CDR2 FQGNSA. V was trimmed by 1 base and J by 1 base, leaving 8 bases between them. This CDR3 region has 14 residues. This CDR3 is CASSLERVSYEQYF. CDR3 nucleotides: TGTGCCAGCAGCTTAGAGAGGGTTTCCTACGAGCAGTACTTC. Looking up the rest from reference TRBV7-2 and TRBJ2-7 gives the full variable domain: GAGVSQSPSNKVTEKGKDVELRCDPISGHTALYWYRQSLGQGLEFLIYFQGNSAPDKSGLPSDRFSAERTGGSVSTLTIQRTQQEDSAVYLCASSLERVSYEQYFGPGTRLTVT.

The chain employs TRBV28 and TRBJ2-6, with a tentative D call TRBD2 (5 bases). The germline gives CDR1 MDHEN, CDR2 SYDVKM. The CDR3 runs to 21 residues. Trimming removed 1 base from V and 0 bases from J, with 22 bases in between. In DNA form, the CDR3 reads TGTGCCAGCAGTTTATTTTTCGAAAACGCGGGCACCTACTCTGGGGCCAACGTCCTGACTTTC. Residues: CASSLFFENAGTYSGANVLTF.

J is TRBJ2-3 and V is TRBV5-6; tentatively, D is TRBD1 (6 bases). V was cut by 3 bases and J by 0 bases, with 8 bases left in between. Germline assignment: CDR1 SGHDT and CDR2 YYEEEE. This CDR3 has 14 amino acids. This CDR3 reads CASSSGQSTDTQYF. The CDR3 bases are TGTGCCAGCAGCTCAGGACAGAGCACAGATACGCAGTATTTT.

The chain joins TRBV7-9 to TRBJ1-2; D gene ambiguous. The CDR3 runs to 13 residues. Trimming cost V 0 bases and J 7 bases, with 9 bases left between them. Looked up from germline, CDR1 is SEHNR and CDR2 is FQNEAQ (reference sequence). The CDR3 DNA sequence: TGTGCCAGCAGCTTAGCGGGGTATGGTGGCTACACCTTC. Protein sequence: CASSLAGYGGYTF.

This rearrangement joins TRBV6-5 to TRBJ2-7, with TRBD1 identical over 9 bases. The CDR3 covers 13 residues. V lost 2 bases to trimming and J lost 6 bases; unmatched junction nucleotides: 2. CDR1 is MNHEY, CDR2 SVGAGI, per germline. For the CDR3, the DNA is TGTGCCAGCAGTTACGGGACAGGGATCGAGCAGTACTTC. As protein: CASSYGTGIEQYF.

CDR3 loop: CASSQDSYEQYF. CDR3 coding DNA: TGTGCCAGCAGCCAAGACTCCTACGAGCAGTACTTC. The genes are TRBV4-2 and TRBJ2-7, with D uncertain. V lost 0 bases to trimming and J lost 0 bases, with 0 bases between them. The CDR3 consists of 12 residues. Germline lookup yields CDR1 LGHNA and CDR2 YNFKEQ.

The gene calls are TRBV7-9 and TRBJ2-3; perhaps D is TRBD1 or TRBD2 (5 bases each). CDR3 length: 18 amino acids. Trimming took off 5 bases at V and 4 bases at J, with 25 bases between the two ends. Germline CDR1 SEHNR, CDR2 FQNEAQ (reference sequence). The CDR3 is CASSLPQVGQGPADTQYF. In DNA form, the CDR3 reads TGTGCCAGCAGCCTGCCCCAGGTCGGTCAGGGACCGGCAGATACGCAGTATTTT. Combining the CDR3 with reference TRBV7-9 and TRBJ2-3 gives the whole variable domain DTGVSQNPRHKITKRGQNVTFRCDPISEHNRLYWYRQTLGQGPEFLTYFQNEAQLEKSRLLSDRFSAERPKGSFSTLEIQRTEQGDSAMYLCASSLPQVGQGPADTQYFGPGTRLTVL.